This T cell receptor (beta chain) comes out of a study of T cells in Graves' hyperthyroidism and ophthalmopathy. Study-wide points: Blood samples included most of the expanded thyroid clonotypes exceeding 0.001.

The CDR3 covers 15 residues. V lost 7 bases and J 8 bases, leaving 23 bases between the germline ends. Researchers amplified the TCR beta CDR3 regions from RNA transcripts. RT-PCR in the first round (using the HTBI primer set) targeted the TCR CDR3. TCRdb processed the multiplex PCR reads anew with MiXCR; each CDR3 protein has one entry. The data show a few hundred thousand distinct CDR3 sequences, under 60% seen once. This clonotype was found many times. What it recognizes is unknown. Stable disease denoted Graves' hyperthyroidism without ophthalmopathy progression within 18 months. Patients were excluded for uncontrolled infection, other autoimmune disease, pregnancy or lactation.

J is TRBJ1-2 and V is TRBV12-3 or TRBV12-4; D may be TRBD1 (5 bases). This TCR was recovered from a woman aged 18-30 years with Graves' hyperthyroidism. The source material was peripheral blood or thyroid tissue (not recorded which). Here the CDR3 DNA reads TGTGCCAGCACCCCTTTGTGGCTACCTAGGGACGGCTACACCTTC. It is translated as CASTPLWLPRDGYTF.